The clone carrying this T cell receptor beta chain was recorded many times. What it recognizes is unknown. The sample comes from a study of human T cells and chemical hapten exposure. Stated time point: pre-sensitization, week 0. Specified treatment: therapeutic diphenylcyclopropenone sensitization with weekly scalp DPC. Study conclusions and caveats: Positive correlation was observed between PT1 expanded TCR counts and patch test score.

Unmatched junction bases numbered 16, after V lost 0 bases and J lost 5 bases. Germline V gene sequence: CDR1 MNHEY, CDR2 SVGAGI. This CDR3 is built from 19 residues. Each cDNA molecule in the library carried unique molecular identifiers. TCRdb re-analysed the RACE reads in MiXCR, keeping a single row per CDR3 protein. The table records around 380,000 distinct CDR3 sequences, 5.5% of them present only once. The origin of this receptor is a woman younger than 35 with alopecia areata. Some clones in this sample may be carry-over from other donors' samples. This chain connects TRBV6-5 to TRBJ1-5, with 7 bases matching TRBD1. Sequencing used whole blood, obtained in connection with sensitization to the hapten diphenylcyclopropenone (DPC). CDR3 loop: CASSYSPDREQAYDQPQHF. CDR3 bases: TGTGCCAGCAGTTACTCACCCGACAGGGAACAAGCTTACGATCAGCCCCAGCATTTT.